This TCR beta chain came from a study of T cell changes during pregnancy in multiple sclerosis. TCRdb's table, derived via immunoSEQ multiplex PCR, lists solely in-frame clones and lacks some. This sample has about 36,000 clones, with 93% found just once. The sequence was collected from a female donor with multiple sclerosis, enrolled in a pregnancy study. Sequenced here: CD4+ T cells from peripheral blood mononuclear cells, sampled in the first trimester of pregnancy.

CDR3 DNA: TGTGCCAGCAGTGCTGGGGGTTTACAGGGGGTGGGATCACCCCTCCACTTT. It encodes CASSAGGLQGVGSPLHF. This chain links TRBV6-4 with TRBJ1-6; 8 nucleotides align to TRBD1. Trimming cost V 4 bases and J 10 bases; bases outside gene matches: 15. This CDR3 spans 17 amino acids. Germline V gives CDR1 MRHNA, CDR2 SNTAGT.